This T cell receptor beta chain was documented in a study of OX40 agonist ivuxolimab in advanced cancers. Study details: With a range of about 23 to 90, age averaged approximately 60 years, and approximately 83% were male. Over 30% of patients had received prior checkpoint inhibitor therapy.

Profiled with immunoSEQ multiplex PCR; TCRdb holds only in-frame clones, not every one. The sample contains tens of thousands of clones, 86% of which appear only once. Germline V CDR1 and CDR2: MNHNS, SASEGT. The CDR3 loop spans 18 amino acids. Trimming at V came to 0 bases and at J to 4 bases, leaving 14 bases not matched to a gene. This chain links TRBV6-1 with TRBJ1-2; TRBD1 matches 7 bases. The clonotype originates from an adult with an advanced solid tumor such as melanoma, head and neck, liver or kidney cancer. The specimen was CD4+ or CD8+ T cells sorted from blood, collected in a trial of the OX40 agonist ivuxolimab. The CDR3 DNA reads TGTGCCAGCAGTGAAGCCCGAGGGGGACAGCTACTTCCCTATGGCTACACCTTC. Its protein product is CASSEARGGQLLPYGYTF.